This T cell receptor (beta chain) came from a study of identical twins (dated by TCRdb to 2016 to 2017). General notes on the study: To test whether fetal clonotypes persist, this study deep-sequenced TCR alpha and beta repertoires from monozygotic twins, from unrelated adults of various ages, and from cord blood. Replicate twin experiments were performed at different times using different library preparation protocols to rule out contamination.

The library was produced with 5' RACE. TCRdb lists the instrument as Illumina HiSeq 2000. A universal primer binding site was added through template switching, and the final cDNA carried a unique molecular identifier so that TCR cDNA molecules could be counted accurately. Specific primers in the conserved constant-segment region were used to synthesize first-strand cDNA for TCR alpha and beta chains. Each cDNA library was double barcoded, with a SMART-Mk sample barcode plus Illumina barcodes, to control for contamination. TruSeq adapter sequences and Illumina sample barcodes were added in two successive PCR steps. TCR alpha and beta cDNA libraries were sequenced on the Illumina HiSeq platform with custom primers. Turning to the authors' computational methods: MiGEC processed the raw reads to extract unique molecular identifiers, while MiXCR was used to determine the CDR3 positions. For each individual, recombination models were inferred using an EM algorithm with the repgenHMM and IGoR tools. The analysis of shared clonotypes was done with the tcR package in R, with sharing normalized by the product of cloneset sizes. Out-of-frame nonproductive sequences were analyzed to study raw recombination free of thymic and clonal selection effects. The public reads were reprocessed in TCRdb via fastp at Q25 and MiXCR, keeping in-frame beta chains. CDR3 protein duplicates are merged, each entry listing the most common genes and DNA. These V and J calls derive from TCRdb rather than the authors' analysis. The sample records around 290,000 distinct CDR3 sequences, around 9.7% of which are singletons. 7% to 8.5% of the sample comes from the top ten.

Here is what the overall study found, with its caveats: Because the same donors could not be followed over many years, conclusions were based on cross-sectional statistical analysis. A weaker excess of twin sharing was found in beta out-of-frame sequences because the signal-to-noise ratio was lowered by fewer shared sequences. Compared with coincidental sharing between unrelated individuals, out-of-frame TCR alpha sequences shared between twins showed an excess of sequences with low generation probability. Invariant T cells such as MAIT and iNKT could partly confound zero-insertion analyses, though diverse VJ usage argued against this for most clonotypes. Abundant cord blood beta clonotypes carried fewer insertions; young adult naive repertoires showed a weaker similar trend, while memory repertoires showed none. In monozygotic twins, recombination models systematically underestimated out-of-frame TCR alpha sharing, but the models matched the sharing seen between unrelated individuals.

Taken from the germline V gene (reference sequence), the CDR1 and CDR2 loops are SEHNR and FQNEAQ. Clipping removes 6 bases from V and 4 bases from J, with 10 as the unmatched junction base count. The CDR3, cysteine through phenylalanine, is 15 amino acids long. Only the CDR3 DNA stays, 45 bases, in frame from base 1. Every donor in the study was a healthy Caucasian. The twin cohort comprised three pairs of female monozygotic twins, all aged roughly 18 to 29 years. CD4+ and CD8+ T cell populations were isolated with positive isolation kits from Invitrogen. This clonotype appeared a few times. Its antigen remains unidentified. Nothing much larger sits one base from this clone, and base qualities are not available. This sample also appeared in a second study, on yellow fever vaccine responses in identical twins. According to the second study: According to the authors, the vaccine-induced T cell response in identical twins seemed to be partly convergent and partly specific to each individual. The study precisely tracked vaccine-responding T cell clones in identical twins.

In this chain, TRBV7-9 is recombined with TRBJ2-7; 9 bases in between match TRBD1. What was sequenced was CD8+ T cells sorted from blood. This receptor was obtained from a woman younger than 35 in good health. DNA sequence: TGTGCCAGCAGTCACCCCATCGACAGGGGGTACGAGCAGTACTTC. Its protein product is CASSHPIDRGYEQYF.